The rows below give T cell receptor beta chains drawn from one sample of a study of HIV-infected patients and healthy controls. TCRdb reprocessed the 5' RACE reads via MiXCR and lists one record per CDR3 protein. The profile shows some 70,000 distinct CDR3 sequences, roughly 19% of them singletons. Sequenced input: CD4+ T cells from blood. All receptors come from a human donor in good health. The CDR3 runs from the conserved cysteine through the conserved F or W. A D gene is named only where the DNA matches it firmly. Expanded clones get a size class; other rows say once, few or many, or leave the size out.

V: TRBV3-1
size: -
D: -
J: TRBJ1-3
CDR3: CASSQVPAASGNTIYF
DNA: TGTGCCAGCAGCCAAGTGCCGGCAGCCTCTGGAAACACCATATATTTT

V: TRBV27
size: -
D: TRBD2
J: TRBJ2-1
CDR3: CASSLGGTSAHNEQFF
DNA: TGTGCCAGCAGTTTAGGGGGGACTAGTGCCCACAATGAGCAGTTCTTC

V: TRBV5-1
size: many
D: -
J: TRBJ2-3
CDR3: CASSLNPPPDTQYF
DNA: TGCGCCAGCAGCTTGAATCCGCCGCCAGATACGCAGTATTTT

V: TRBV12-3/TRBV12-4
size: many
D: -
J: TRBJ1-5
CDR3: CASSLPGSTSQPQHF
DNA: TGTGCCAGCAGTTTACCAGGCAGCACTAGTCAGCCCCAGCATTTT

V: TRBV5-4
size: -
D: TRBD1
J: TRBJ2-2
CDR3: CASSRDRANGELFF
DNA: TGTGCCAGCAGCCGAGACAGGGCTAACGGGGAGCTGTTTTTT

V: TRBV5-4
size: many
D: TRBD2
J: TRBJ2-3
CDR3: CASSFRTSGHTQYF
DNA: TGTGCCAGCAGCTTCCGGACTAGCGGCCATACGCAGTATTTT

V: TRBV4-2
size: few
D: -
J: TRBJ1-1
CDR3: CASSQVQGERTEAFF
DNA: TGTGCCAGCAGCCAGGTACAGGGAGAACGGACTGAAGCTTTCTTT

V: TRBV7-2
size: few
D: -
J: TRBJ1-6
CDR3: CASSSQGALHSPLHF
DNA: TGTGCCAGCAGCTCACAGGGCGCCCTCCATTCACCCCTCCACTTT

V: TRBV7-9
size: many
D: -
J: TRBJ2-7
CDR3: CASSLYQASSYEQYF
DNA: TGTGCCAGCAGCTTATACCAGGCCAGCTCCTACGAGCAGTACTTC

V: TRBV12-3/TRBV12-4
size: -
D: -
J: TRBJ1-1
CDR3: CATSLGVRGYTEAFF
DNA: TGTGCCACCAGTCTCGGGGTAAGGGGGTACACTGAAGCTTTCTTT

V: TRBV13
size: -
D: -
J: TRBJ1-1
CDR3: CASRGQDSTEAFF
DNA: TGTGCCAGCAGAGGCCAGGATAGCACTGAAGCTTTCTTT

V: TRBV3-1
size: few
D: -
J: TRBJ2-7
CDR3: CASSQNRREQYF
DNA: TGTGCCAGCAGCCAAAATAGGCGTGAGCAGTACTTC

V: TRBV20-1
size: many
D: TRBD1
J: TRBJ2-3
CDR3: CSAPRRDRGTDTQYF
DNA: TGCAGTGCTCCCCGACGGGACAGGGGTACAGATACGCAGTATTTT

V: TRBV20-1
size: once
D: -
J: TRBJ1-5
CDR3: CSASDSGRKQPQHF
DNA: TGCAGTGCTAGTGATAGTGGGAGGAAACAGCCCCAGCATTTT

V: TRBV10-3
size: few
D: -
J: TRBJ2-1
CDR3: CAISESTTSGSDGEQFF
DNA: TGTGCCATCAGTGAGTCTACGACTAGTGGGTCCGACGGTGAGCAGTTCTTC

V: TRBV5-6
size: many
D: -
J: TRBJ2-7
CDR3: CASSLRRRSSYEQYF
DNA: TGTGCCAGCAGCTTGCGCAGACGGAGCTCCTACGAGCAGTACTTC

V: TRBV9
size: many
D: -
J: TRBJ2-7
CDR3: CASSVDLIRSEQYF
DNA: TGTGCCAGCAGCGTGGATTTGATTCGGTCCGAGCAGTACTTC

V: TRBV12-3/TRBV12-4
size: many
D: TRBD2
J: TRBJ2-7
CDR3: CASARTSSYEQYF
DNA: TGTGCCAGTGCCCGGACTAGTAGTTACGAGCAGTACTTC

V: TRBV7-2
size: many
D: TRBD1
J: TRBJ2-1
CDR3: CASSPWDRRGDHEQFF
DNA: TGTGCCAGCAGCCCGTGGGACAGAAGAGGTGACCATGAGCAGTTCTTC

V: TRBV5-1
size: -
D: -
J: TRBJ2-7
CDR3: CASSPGQFYEQYF
DNA: TGCGCCAGCAGCCCTGGACAGTTCTACGAGCAGTACTTC